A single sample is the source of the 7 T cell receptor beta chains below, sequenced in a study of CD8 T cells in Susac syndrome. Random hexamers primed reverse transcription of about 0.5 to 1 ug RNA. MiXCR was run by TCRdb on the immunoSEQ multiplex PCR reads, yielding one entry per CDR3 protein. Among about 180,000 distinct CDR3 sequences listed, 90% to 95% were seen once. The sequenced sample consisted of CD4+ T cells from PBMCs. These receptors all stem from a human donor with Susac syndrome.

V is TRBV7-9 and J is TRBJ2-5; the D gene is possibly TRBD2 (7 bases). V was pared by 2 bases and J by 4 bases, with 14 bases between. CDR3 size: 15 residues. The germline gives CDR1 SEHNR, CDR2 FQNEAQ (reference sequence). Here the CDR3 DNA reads TGTGCCAGCAGCTTAACCCAAGGGGGGGGAGAGACCCAGTACTTC. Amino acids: CASSLTQGGGETQYF. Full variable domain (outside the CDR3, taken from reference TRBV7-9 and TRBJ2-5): DTGVSQNPRHKITKRGQNVTFRCDPISEHNRLYWYRQTLGQGPEFLTYFQNEAQLEKSRLLSDRFSAERPKGSFSTLEIQRTEQGDSAMYLCASSLTQGGGETQYFGPGTRLLVL.

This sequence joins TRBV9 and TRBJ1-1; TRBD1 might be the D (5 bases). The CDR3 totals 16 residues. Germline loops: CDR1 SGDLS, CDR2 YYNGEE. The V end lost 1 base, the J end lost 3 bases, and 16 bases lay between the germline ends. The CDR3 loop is CASSVSGFGGDTEAFF. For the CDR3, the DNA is TGTGCCAGCAGCGTATCAGGGTTCGGAGGGGACACTGAAGCTTTCTTT.

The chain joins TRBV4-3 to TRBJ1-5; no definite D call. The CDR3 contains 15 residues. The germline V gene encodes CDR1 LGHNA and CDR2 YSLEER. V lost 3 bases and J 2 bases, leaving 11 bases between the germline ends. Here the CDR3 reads CASSQDYTGNQPQHF. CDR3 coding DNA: TGCGCCAGCAGCCAGGACTACACAGGCAATCAGCCCCAGCATTTT.

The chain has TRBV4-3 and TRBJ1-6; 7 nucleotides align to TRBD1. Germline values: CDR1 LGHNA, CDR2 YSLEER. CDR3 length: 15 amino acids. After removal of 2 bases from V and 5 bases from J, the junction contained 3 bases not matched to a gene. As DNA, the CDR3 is TGCGCCAGCAGCCAACAGGGACAGCATAATTCACCCCTCCACTTT. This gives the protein CASSQQGQHNSPLHF.

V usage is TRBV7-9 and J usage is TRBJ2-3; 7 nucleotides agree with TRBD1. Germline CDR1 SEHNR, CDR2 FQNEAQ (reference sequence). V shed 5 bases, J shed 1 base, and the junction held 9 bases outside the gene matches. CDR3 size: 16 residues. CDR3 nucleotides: TGTGCCAGCAGCCCCATAGGGGGCCTAGGCACAGATACGCAGTATTTT. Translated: CASSPIGGLGTDTQYF.

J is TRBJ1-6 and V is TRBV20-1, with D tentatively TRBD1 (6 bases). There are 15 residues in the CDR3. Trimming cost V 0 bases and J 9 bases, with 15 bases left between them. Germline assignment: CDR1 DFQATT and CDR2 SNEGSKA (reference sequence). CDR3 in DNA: TGCAGTGCTAGAGATCGACGAGGGGGGACTTCACCCCTCCACTTT. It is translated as CSARDRRGGTSPLHF.

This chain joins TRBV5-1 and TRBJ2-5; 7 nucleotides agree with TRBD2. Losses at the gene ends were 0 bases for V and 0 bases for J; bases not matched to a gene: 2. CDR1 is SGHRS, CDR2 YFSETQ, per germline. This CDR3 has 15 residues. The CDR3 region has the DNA TGCGCCAGCAGCTTGGGACTAGCCAACCAAGAGACCCAGTACTTC. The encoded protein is CASSLGLANQETQYF.